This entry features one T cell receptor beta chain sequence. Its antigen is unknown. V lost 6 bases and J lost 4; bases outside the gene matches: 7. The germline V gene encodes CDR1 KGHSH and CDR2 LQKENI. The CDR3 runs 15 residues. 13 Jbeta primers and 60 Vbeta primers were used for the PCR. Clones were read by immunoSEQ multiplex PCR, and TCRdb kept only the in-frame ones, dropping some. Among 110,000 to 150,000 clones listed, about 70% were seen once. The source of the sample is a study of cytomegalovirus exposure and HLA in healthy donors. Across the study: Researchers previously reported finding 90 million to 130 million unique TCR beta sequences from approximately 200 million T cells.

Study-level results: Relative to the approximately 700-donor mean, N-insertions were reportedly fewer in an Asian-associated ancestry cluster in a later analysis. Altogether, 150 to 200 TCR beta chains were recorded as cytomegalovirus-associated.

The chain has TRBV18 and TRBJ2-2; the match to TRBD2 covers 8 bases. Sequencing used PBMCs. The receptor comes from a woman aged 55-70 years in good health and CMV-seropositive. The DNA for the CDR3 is TGTGCCAGCTCCCCCGGGAGGGCCGGCACCGGGGAGCTGTTTTTT. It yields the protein CASSPGRAGTGELFF.